This T cell receptor beta chain originates from a study of identical twins. Regarding this clonotype: A much larger clone sits a single nucleotide away, making a read error possible.

TCRdb independently ran MiXCR on the 5' RACE reads; one entry per CDR3 protein. The profile covers 700,000 to 950,000 distinct CDR3 sequences, with roughly 12% appearing a single time and 1.5% to 2% taken by the ten largest. These data were also reused for a study on yellow fever vaccine responses in identical twins.

The receptor comes from a woman under 30 in good health. Sequencing input: PBMCs.

As DNA, the CDR3 is TGCGCCAGCAGCTTGGGGCAGCGGGGGCCCACATATACGCAGTATTTT. Translated, it gives CASSLGQRGPTYTQYF. V gene TRBV5-1 combines with J gene TRBJ2-3; 8 bases agree with TRBD2. The CDR3 has 16 residues. From germline, CDR1 is SGHRS and CDR2 YFSETQ. The full variable domain, in which reference TRBV5-1 and TRBJ2-3 provide the parts outside the CDR3, is KAGVTQTPRYLIKTRGQQVTLSCSPISGHRSVSWYQQTPGQGLQFLFEYFSETQRNKGNFPGRFSGRQFSNSRSEMNVSTLELGDSALYLCASSLGQRGPTYTQYFGPGTRLTVL.